These 22 T cell receptor beta chains were all obtained from the same sample, sequenced in a study of CD8+CD57+ T cells in acquired aplastic anemia. The template for TCR beta VDJ and CDR3 sequence profiling was genomic DNA. MiXCR was run by TCRdb on the reads, yielding one entry per CDR3 protein. This sample yields 300,000 or so distinct CDR3 sequences, of which roughly 61% are seen a single time; approximately 1.3% belongs to the top ten. The patients chosen for sequencing had shown expansion of CD8+CD57+ cells (detected by flow cytometry). Sequenced material: sorted CD4+, CD8+, or CD8+CD57+ T cells (not recorded which) from PBMCs. These receptors originate from a human donor with aplastic anemia.

The chain carries TRBV6-5 and TRBJ2-5, with unresolved D. The germline gives CDR1 MNHEY, CDR2 SVGAGI. This CDR3 region has 10 residues. V was shortened by 7 bases and J by 5 bases, with 5 bases between the two germline ends. The CDR3 spells CASTGETQYF. The CDR3 nucleotides read TGTGCCAGCACCGGGGAGACCCAGTACTTC.

The chain carries TRBV5-6 and TRBJ2-7, with D unclear. V was clipped by 6 bases and J by 1 base, with 11 bases between them. Per germline, CDR1 SGHDT and CDR2 YYEEEE. This CDR3 has 13 residues. The CDR3 is CASNKRESYEQYF. The CDR3 DNA follows: TGTGCCAGCAACAAACGCGAGTCCTACGAGCAGTACTTC.

The chain couples TRBV11-1 to TRBJ1-2, with 11 bases matching TRBD1. This CDR3 is 14 amino acids long. Looked up from germline, CDR1 is SGHAT and CDR2 is FQDESV (reference sequence). J gave up 7 bases and V 7 bases, and 8 bases lay outside the gene matches. The chain's CDR3 is CASTVGQGASGYTF. Written as DNA, the CDR3 is TGTGCCAGCACCGTAGGACAGGGGGCTTCTGGCTACACCTTC.

The chain employs TRBV27 and TRBJ1-2; D may be TRBD1 (5 bases). Germline V lookup: CDR1 MNHEY, CDR2 SMNVEV (reference sequence). The CDR3 length is 15 residues. V gave up 3 bases and J gave up 4 bases, with 15 bases separating them. CDR3 protein: CASSFIGRQLYGYTF. In DNA, the CDR3 is TGTGCCAGCAGTTTTATTGGAAGACAGCTCTATGGCTACACCTTC.

In its sample, this clonotype was seen once. The chain carries TRBV5-6 and TRBJ2-7; no firm D call. The CDR3 is 13 amino acids. From germline, CDR1 is SGHDT and CDR2 YYEEEE. The germline V and J ends were trimmed by 0 bases and 5 bases, with 9 bases remaining between them. The CDR3 bases are TGTGCCAGCAGCTTGGGCCCCTTGAACGAGCAGTACTTC. Encoded protein: CASSLGPLNEQYF.

In DNA form, the CDR3 reads TGTGCCAGCAGTTGGGGGGGGACAACTAATGAAAAACTGTTTTTT. Translating it yields CASSWGGTTNEKLFF. The chain recombines TRBV2 with TRBJ1-4; possibly TRBD1 for D (5 bases). V was pared by 5 bases and J by 0 bases, with 10 bases between. Per germline, CDR1 SNHLY and CDR2 FYNNEI. The CDR3 consists of 15 residues.

The CDR3 region is CSASDETSGSSYNEQFF. The CDR3 nucleotides read TGCAGTGCTAGTGACGAGACTAGCGGGTCCTCCTACAATGAGCAGTTCTTC. The chain recombines TRBV20-1 with TRBJ2-1; 10 nucleotides match TRBD2. The CDR3 covers 17 residues. Germline V gene sequence: CDR1 DFQATT, CDR2 SNEGSKA (reference sequence). The trim removed 3 bases at V and 0 bases at J, leaving 8 bases unmatched.

This clonotype has ten or more counts. The chain has TRBV4-2 and TRBJ2-3; D is perhaps TRBD2 (6 bases). Germline values: CDR1 LGHNA, CDR2 YNFKEQ. This CDR3 is 18 amino acids long. The V end lost 4 bases, the J end lost 3 bases, and 23 bases lay between the germline ends. CDR3 nucleotides: TGTGCCAGCAGCCCCTCGGATGGAGGAGGGAGCGTAACAGATACGCAGTATTTT. It codes for CASSPSDGGGSVTDTQYF.

The V gene is TRBV5-1, the J gene TRBJ2-7; D not resolved. Germline V gives CDR1 SGHRS, CDR2 YFSETQ. This CDR3 contains 12 residues. Trimming removed 3 bases at V and 5 bases at J, with 9 bases between. CDR3 loop: CASSSDTHEQYF. For the CDR3, the DNA is TGCGCCAGCAGCTCCGATACCCACGAGCAGTACTTC.

The rearrangement joins TRBV7-9 to TRBJ1-2; no firm D call. The germline gives CDR1 SEHNR, CDR2 FQNEAQ (reference sequence). Between the trimmed V and J ends, which lost 6 bases and 8 bases, there was a span of 19 bases. This CDR3 is built from 14 residues. Here the CDR3 reads CASSEGVFPGGYTF. DNA of the CDR3: TGTGCCAGCAGTGAAGGAGTTTTTCCGGGCGGCTACACCTTC.

The chain uses TRBV25-1 and TRBJ2-1, with D tentatively TRBD2 (5 bases). V dropped 4 bases and J dropped 2 bases, with 12 bases sitting between them. The V gene's germline CDR1 is MGHDK and CDR2 SYGVNS. CDR3 size: 15 residues. CDR3 bases: TGTGCCAGCAGTGTTGTGGACTCGGCCTACAATGAGCAGTTCTTC. Protein product: CASSVVDSAYNEQFF.

This clonotype was picked up a small number of times. This sequence joins TRBV7-3 and TRBJ1-1, with D hard to call. This CDR3 region has 13 residues. CDR1 is SGHTA, CDR2 FQGTGA, per germline. V dropped 3 bases and J dropped 1 base, with 6 bases sitting between them. In nucleotides, the CDR3 is TGTGCCAGCAGCTTTGCATCGAACACTGAAGCTTTCTTT. This sequence encodes CASSFASNTEAFF.

A few counts support this clonotype. The chain joins TRBV18 to TRBJ2-3, with D perhaps matching TRBD1 (5 bases). The V gene's germline CDR1 is KGHSH and CDR2 LQKENI. V lost 1 base to trimming and J lost 4 bases, with 9 bases between them. The CDR3 is made up of 14 amino acids. CDR3 sequence reads: CASSPLPGSDTQYF. CDR3 sequence (DNA): TGTGCCAGCTCACCACTCCCAGGGTCAGATACGCAGTATTTT. The full variable domain, in which reference TRBV18 and TRBJ2-3 provide the parts outside the CDR3, is NAGVMQNPRHLVRRRGQEARLRCSPMKGHSHVYWYRQLPEEGLKFMVYLQKENIIDESGMPKERFSAEFPKEGPSILRIQQVVRGDSAAYFCASSPLPGSDTQYFGPGTRLTVL.

Many counts were recorded for this clonotype. This rearrangement joins TRBV5-1 to TRBJ1-6; possibly TRBD1 for D (5 bases). V was cut by 4 bases and J by 9 bases, with 23 bases left in between. The CDR3 is made up of 17 amino acids. Looked up from germline, CDR1 is SGHRS and CDR2 is YFSETQ. CDR3: CASSPRDRQGPSSPLHF. The CDR3 DNA sequence: TGCGCCAGCAGCCCCCGCGATAGGCAGGGCCCGAGTTCACCCCTCCACTTT.

The chain couples TRBV19 to TRBJ1-2; perhaps TRBD1 as D (6 bases). The CDR3 contains 16 residues. Trimming removed 5 bases from V and 6 bases from J, with 22 bases in between. Germline CDR1 is LNHDA and CDR2 is SQIVND (reference sequence). The CDR3: CASSLSTGLAGNGYTF. DNA of the CDR3: TGTGCCAGTAGTCTGTCGACAGGACTGGCTGGGAATGGCTACACCTTC.

This rearrangement joins TRBV7-9 to TRBJ1-4; 7 bases agree with TRBD1. This CDR3 region has 14 residues. Germline V gene lookup returns CDR1 SEHNR and CDR2 FQNEAQ (reference sequence). Trimming cost V 5 bases and J 8 bases; bases outside gene matches: 8. The CDR3 coding sequence is TGTGCCAGCAGCCCGGTCGGACAGGAGGAAAAACTGTTTTTT. Its translation is CASSPVGQEEKLFF. The complete variable domain, with remaining parts taken from reference TRBV7-9 and TRBJ1-4, reads DTGVSQNPRHKITKRGQNVTFRCDPISEHNRLYWYRQTLGQGPEFLTYFQNEAQLEKSRLLSDRFSAERPKGSFSTLEIQRTEQGDSAMYLCASSPVGQEEKLFFGSGTQLSVL.

The chain carries TRBV3-1 and TRBJ2-1; TRBD2 aligns across 10 bases. Unmatched junction bases numbered 7, after V lost 0 bases and J lost 8 bases. CDR3 size: 16 residues. Looked up from germline, CDR1 is LGHDT and CDR2 is YNNKEL (reference sequence). Here the CDR3 reads CASSQDMASGSYEQFF. The CDR3 DNA sequence: TGTGCCAGCAGCCAAGATATGGCTAGCGGGAGTTATGAGCAGTTCTTC.

The table lists this clonotype with many counts. V usage is TRBV5-1 and J usage is TRBJ1-6; 8 nucleotides line up with TRBD1. This CDR3 is 15 amino acids long. Per the germline V gene, CDR1 is SGHRS and CDR2 is YFSETQ. Trimming took 4 bases from V and 5 from J; bases not matched to a gene: 5. The CDR3 sequence is CASSTGQGDNSPLHF. Written as DNA, the CDR3 is TGCGCCAGCAGCACCGGACAGGGAGATAATTCACCCCTCCACTTT.

The chain uses TRBV9 and TRBJ2-2; D perhaps matches TRBD2 (6 bases). V was cut by 3 bases and J by 4 bases, with 10 bases left in between. CDR1 and CDR2 (germline): SGDLS, YYNGEE. This CDR3 spans 14 amino acids. The CDR3 loop reads CASSAEGSTGELFF. The CDR3 DNA sequence: TGTGCCAGCAGCGCGGAGGGCTCCACCGGGGAGCTGTTTTTT.

The rearrangement uses TRBV19 and TRBJ2-3; D may be TRBD2 (7 bases). Germline V CDR1 and CDR2: LNHDA, SQIVND (reference sequence). V was pared by 7 bases and J by 5 bases, with 25 bases between. The CDR3 is 17 residues long. The CDR3 DNA follows: TGTGCCAGTATGGACGAAGGGGGGGCGAATGGGGGAGATACGCAGTATTTT. Translating gives CASMDEGGANGGDTQYF.

This clonotype was found many times. This chain joins TRBV12-3 or TRBV12-4 and TRBJ2-6; no firm D call. This CDR3 region has 17 residues. Deletions cut 3 bases from V and 1 base from J, with 13 bases between. Here the CDR3 DNA reads TGTGCCAGCAGTTTCCCTTGGATCACTTCTGGGGCCAACGTCCTGACTTTC. Translated: CASSFPWITSGANVLTF.

This clonotype has a count of ten or more. This sequence joins TRBV19 and TRBJ1-2; tentative D call: TRBD1 (5 bases). V lost 3 bases and J lost 1, with 18 bases in between. The CDR3 spans 17 residues. The V gene's germline CDR1 is LNHDA and CDR2 SQIVND (reference sequence). The CDR3 coding sequence is TGTGCCAGTAGTATCCCGGACACTAAGAGGGGTAACTATGGCTACACCTTC. Its translation is CASSIPDTKRGNYGYTF.